These 6 T cell receptor beta chains share one sample of origin, sequenced in a study of persistence of HIV-infected CD4 T cells. The libraries were made with immunoSEQ version 4 in survey mode. Clones were read by immunoSEQ multiplex PCR, and TCRdb kept only the in-frame ones, dropping some. The sample records 35,000 to 45,000 clones, about 87% being singletons. Cells were stimulated nonspecifically with anti-CD3/anti-CD28 magnetic beads. CD4+ T cells upregulating both CD40 ligand and CD69 were sorted as responding cells. These receptors' targets are unknown. Sequences were derived from CD4+ T cells sorted from PBMCs after approximately 19-hour stimulation, sampled from a patient who received antiretroviral therapy. All receptors derive from an adult woman with HIV who was CMV-seropositive.

This clone was detected once. The DNA for the CDR3 is TGTGCCAGCAGCACGCAGACTGGGGGGGGTACAGATACGCAGTATTTT. Translation gives CASSTQTGGGTDTQYF. This chain connects TRBV13 to TRBJ2-3, with 7 bases matching TRBD2. Germline loops: CDR1 PRHDT, CDR2 FYEKMQ (reference sequence). There are 16 residues in the CDR3. Unmatched junction bases numbered 11, after V lost 5 bases and J lost 3 bases.

This sequence joins TRBV10-1 and TRBJ2-4; the match to TRBD1 covers 9 bases. From germline, CDR1 is WNHNN and CDR2 SYGVQD (reference sequence). The length of the CDR3 is 14 residues. The V gene end was trimmed by 4 bases and the J gene end by 9 bases; junction bases not matched to a gene: 7. CDR3 loop: CASSAGQGRGIQYF. Here the CDR3 DNA reads TGCGCCAGCAGTGCGGGACAGGGACGAGGCATTCAGTACTTC.

This sequence joins TRBV4-1 and TRBJ1-6; 8 bases align to TRBD1. Germline V CDR1 and CDR2: MGHRA, YSYEKL. Germline trimming cut 3 bases from V and 8 bases from J; bases unmatched to any gene: 6. The length of the CDR3 is 15 residues. CDR3 nucleotides: TGCGCCAGCAGCCAGCGACAGGGGAGGTATTCACCCCTCCACTTT. Residues: CASSQRQGRYSPLHF.

This clone is termed medium-sized (0.01 to 0.1%). The rearrangement joins TRBV19 to TRBJ1-5; 10 bases match TRBD1. After removal of 9 bases from V and 6 bases from J, the junction contained 11 bases not matched to a gene. The CDR3 is made up of 15 amino acids. Germline lookup yields CDR1 LNHDA and CDR2 SQIVND (reference sequence). DNA of the CDR3: TGTGCCAGCATGACAGGGGGCGTTTCAGGTCAGCCCCAGCATTTT. Encoded protein: CASMTGGVSGQPQHF.

The chain uses TRBV5-8 and TRBJ1-1; the match to TRBD1 covers 7 bases. This CDR3 spans 15 amino acids. Germline V CDR1 and CDR2: SGHTS, YDEGEE. Trimming cost V 1 base and J 4 bases; bases outside gene matches: 7. The CDR3 reads CASSLLRGLGTEAFF. CDR3 sequence (DNA): TGTGCCAGCAGCTTGTTAAGGGGGCTAGGCACTGAAGCTTTCTTT.

This chain connects TRBV2 to TRBJ1-1; D ambiguous. This CDR3 is built from 13 residues. CDR1 and CDR2 from the germline V gene are SNHLY and FYNNEI. Trimming cost V 4 bases and J 2 bases, with 8 bases left between them. CDR3 sequence: CASSVIRNTEAFF. The CDR3 DNA is TGTGCCAGCAGTGTAATACGAAACACTGAAGCTTTCTTT.